The entry below gives a single T cell receptor (beta chain) sequence along with its context. This table comes from immunoSEQ multiplex PCR, and its TCRdb copy is limited to in-frame clones, with some not included. The profile shows 40,000 to 50,000 clones, about 72% of them singletons. The treatment is: preoperative locoregional IRX-2 cytokine immunotherapy. Patients received preoperative, locoregional IRX-2 cytokine immunotherapy in a phase Ib study. These data are taken from a study of preoperative IRX-2 immunotherapy in early breast cancer. The V end was cut by 0 bases, the J end by 4 bases, with 12 bases between. The V gene's germline CDR1 is KGHSH and CDR2 LQKENI. The CDR3 extends over 16 amino acids.

Sample: tumor tissue, taken after IRX-2 immunotherapy. The chain links TRBV18 to TRBJ1-4; D call uncertain. The receptor's source is a human donor with breast cancer. In DNA, the CDR3 is TGTGCCAGCTCACCACCCCAAGACTTCAATAATGAAAAACTGTTTTTT. Protein: CASSPPQDFNNEKLFF. Complete variable domain (other parts from reference TRBV18 and TRBJ1-4): NAGVMQNPRHLVRRRGQEARLRCSPMKGHSHVYWYRQLPEEGLKFMVYLQKENIIDESGMPKERFSAEFPKEGPSILRIQQVVRGDSAAYFCASSPPQDFNNEKLFFGSGTQLSVL.